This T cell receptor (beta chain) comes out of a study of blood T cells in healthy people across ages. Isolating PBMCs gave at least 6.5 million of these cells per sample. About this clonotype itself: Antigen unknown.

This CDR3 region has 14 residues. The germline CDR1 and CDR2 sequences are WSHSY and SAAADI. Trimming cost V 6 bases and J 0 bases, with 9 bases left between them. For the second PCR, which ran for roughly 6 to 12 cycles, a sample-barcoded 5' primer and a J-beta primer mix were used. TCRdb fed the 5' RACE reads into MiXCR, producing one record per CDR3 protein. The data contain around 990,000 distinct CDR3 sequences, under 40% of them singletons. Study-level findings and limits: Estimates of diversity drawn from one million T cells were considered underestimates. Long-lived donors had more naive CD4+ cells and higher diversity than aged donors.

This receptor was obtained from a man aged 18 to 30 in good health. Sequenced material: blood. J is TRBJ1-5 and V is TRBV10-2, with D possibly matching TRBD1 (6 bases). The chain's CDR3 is CASREGDSNQPQHF. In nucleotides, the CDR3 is TGCGCCAGCAGGGAGGGGGATAGCAATCAGCCCCAGCATTTT.